These 6 T cell receptor beta chains were sequenced from one sample in a study of T cell repertoires in cytomegalovirus infection. TCRdb re-analysed the reads in MiXCR, keeping a single row per CDR3 protein. The sample lists under 300,000 distinct CDR3 sequences, about 17% occurring once. The specimen was CD8+ T cells from PBMCs. Source of these receptors: a human donor in good health (CMV status not recorded). Some clones in this sample may be carry-over from other donors' samples.

This rearrangement joins TRBV7-4 to TRBJ1-4, with TRBD1 identical over 9 bases. CDR1 is SGHVT and CDR2 is SQSDAQ in the germline V gene. The CDR3 loop spans 14 amino acids. The J segment lost 0 bases and the V segment lost 10 bases, leaving 3 bases of the junction unmatched. The CDR3 loop is CATRTGATNEKLFF. As DNA, the CDR3 is TGTGCCACTAGGACAGGGGCAACTAATGAAAAACTGTTTTTT.

At least ten counts were recorded for this clonotype. The chain recombines TRBV7-2 with TRBJ2-3, with 7 bases aligning to TRBD2. Germline V gene lookup returns CDR1 SGHTA and CDR2 FQGNSA. CDR3 length equals 15 residues. V lost 5 bases and J lost 4; bases outside the gene matches: 9. CDR3: CASSPHGLVADTQYF. CDR3 sequence (DNA): TGTGCCAGCAGCCCCCACGGACTAGTGGCAGATACGCAGTATTTT.

This clonotype has only a few counts. The rearrangement links TRBV9 to TRBJ1-3; a possible D gene is TRBD1 (5 bases). From germline, CDR1 is SGDLS and CDR2 YYNGEE. This CDR3 spans 15 amino acids. Between the trimmed V and J ends, which lost 4 bases and 7 bases, there was a span of 18 bases. In DNA form, the CDR3 reads TGTGCCAGCAGCAATTCCGGGACTCCCGGGAACACCATATATTTT. It is translated as CASSNSGTPGNTIYF.

There are many counts of this clonotype. The chain uses TRBV6-6 and TRBJ2-6; 7 nucleotides agree with TRBD1. V lost 0 bases, J lost 2 bases, and 7 bases stayed unmatched. The CDR3 contains 18 residues. Germline CDR1 is MNHNY and CDR2 is SVGAGI (reference sequence). This CDR3 is CASSYSTRQGPGANVLTF. The CDR3 nucleotides read TGTGCCAGCAGTTACTCTACCCGACAGGGTCCTGGGGCCAACGTCCTGACTTTC.

The sample holds many counts of this clonotype. The V and J genes are TRBV5-6 and TRBJ2-3, with 8 bases that match TRBD2. Germline lookup yields CDR1 SGHDT and CDR2 YYEEEE. This CDR3 region has 14 residues. V lost 3 bases to trimming and J lost 3 bases; unmatched junction nucleotides: 3. CDR3 DNA: TGTGCCAGCAGCTCGGGACTAGTAACAGATACGCAGTATTTT. It translates to CASSSGLVTDTQYF.

This clonotype was found many times. The chain joins TRBV6-1 to TRBJ2-2, with D tentatively TRBD2 (5 bases). This CDR3 is 15 amino acids long. Germline V gene sequence: CDR1 MNHNS, CDR2 SASEGT. V lost 2 bases, J lost 4 bases, and 11 bases lay in between. Here the CDR3 DNA reads TGTGCCAGCAGTGAATACGGGATCGGCACCGGGGAGCTGTTTTTT. It specifies CASSEYGIGTGELFF.